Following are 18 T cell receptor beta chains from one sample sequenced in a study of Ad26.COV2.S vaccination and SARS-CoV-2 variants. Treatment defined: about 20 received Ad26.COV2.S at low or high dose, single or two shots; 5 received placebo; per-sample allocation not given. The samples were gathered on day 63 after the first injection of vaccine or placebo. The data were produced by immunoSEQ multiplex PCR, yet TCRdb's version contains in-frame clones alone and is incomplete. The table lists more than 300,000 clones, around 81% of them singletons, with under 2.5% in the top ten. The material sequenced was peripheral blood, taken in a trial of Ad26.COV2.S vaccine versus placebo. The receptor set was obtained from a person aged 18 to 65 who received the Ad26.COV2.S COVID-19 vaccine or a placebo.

CDR3 region: CASSPLAGNEKLFF. In DNA, the CDR3 is TGTGCCAGCAGCCCACTCGCGGGGAATGAAAAACTGTTTTTT. The V gene is TRBV6-5, the J gene TRBJ1-4; unclear D gene. Trimming removed 6 bases at V and 5 bases at J, with 13 bases between. The CDR3 runs 14 residues. Per the germline V gene, CDR1 is MNHEY and CDR2 is SVGAGI.

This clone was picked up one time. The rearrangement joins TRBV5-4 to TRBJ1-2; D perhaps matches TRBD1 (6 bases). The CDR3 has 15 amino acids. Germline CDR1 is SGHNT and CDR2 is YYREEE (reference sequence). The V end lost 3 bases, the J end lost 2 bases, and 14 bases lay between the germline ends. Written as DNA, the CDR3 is TGTGCCAGCAGCTCAGAAACAGGGACGAACTATGGCTACACCTTC. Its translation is CASSSETGTNYGYTF.

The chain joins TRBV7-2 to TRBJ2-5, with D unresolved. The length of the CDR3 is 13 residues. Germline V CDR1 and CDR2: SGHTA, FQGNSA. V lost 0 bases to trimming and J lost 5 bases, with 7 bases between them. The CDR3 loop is CASSLAGSETQYF. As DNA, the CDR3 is TGTGCCAGCAGCTTAGCCGGATCGGAGACCCAGTACTTC.

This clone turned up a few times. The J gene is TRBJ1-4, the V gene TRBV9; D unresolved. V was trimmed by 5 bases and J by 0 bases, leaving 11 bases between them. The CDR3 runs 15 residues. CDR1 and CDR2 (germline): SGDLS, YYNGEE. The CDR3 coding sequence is TGTGCCAGCAGTCCGAACGTTGCAACTAATGAAAAACTGTTTTTT. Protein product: CASSPNVATNEKLFF. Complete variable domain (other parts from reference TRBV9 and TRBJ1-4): DSGVTQTPKHLITATGQRVTLRCSPRSGDLSVYWYQQSLDQGLQFLIQYYNGEERAKGNILERFSAQQFPDLHSELNLSSLELGDSALYFCASSPNVATNEKLFFGSGTQLSVL.

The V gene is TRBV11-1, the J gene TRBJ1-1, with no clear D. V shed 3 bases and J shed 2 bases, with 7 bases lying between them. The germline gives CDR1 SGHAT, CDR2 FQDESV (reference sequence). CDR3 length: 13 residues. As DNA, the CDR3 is TGTGCCAGCAGCTTGGATTCTAACACTGAAGCTTTCTTT. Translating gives CASSLDSNTEAFF.

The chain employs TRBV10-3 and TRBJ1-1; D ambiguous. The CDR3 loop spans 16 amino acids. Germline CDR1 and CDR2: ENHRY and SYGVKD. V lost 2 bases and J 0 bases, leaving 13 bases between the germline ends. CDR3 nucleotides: TGTGCCATCAGTGAGATTGTCGGGGTTCTGAACACTGAAGCTTTCTTT. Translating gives CAISEIVGVLNTEAFF.

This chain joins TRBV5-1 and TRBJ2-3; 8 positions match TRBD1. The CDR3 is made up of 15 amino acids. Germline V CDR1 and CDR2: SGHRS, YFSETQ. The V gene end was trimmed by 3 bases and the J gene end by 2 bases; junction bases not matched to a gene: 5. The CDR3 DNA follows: TGCGCCAGCAGCTCCGGACAGGGTAACACAGATACGCAGTATTTT. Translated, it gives CASSSGQGNTDTQYF. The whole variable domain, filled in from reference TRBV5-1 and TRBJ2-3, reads KAGVTQTPRYLIKTRGQQVTLSCSPISGHRSVSWYQQTPGQGLQFLFEYFSETQRNKGNFPGRFSGRQFSNSRSEMNVSTLELGDSALYLCASSSGQGNTDTQYFGPGTRLTVL.

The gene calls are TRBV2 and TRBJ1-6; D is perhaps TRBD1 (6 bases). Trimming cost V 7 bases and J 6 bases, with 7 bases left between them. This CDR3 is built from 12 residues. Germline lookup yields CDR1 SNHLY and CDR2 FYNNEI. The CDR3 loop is CASNRVNSPLHF. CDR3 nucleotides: TGTGCCAGCAACAGGGTTAATTCACCCCTCCACTTT.

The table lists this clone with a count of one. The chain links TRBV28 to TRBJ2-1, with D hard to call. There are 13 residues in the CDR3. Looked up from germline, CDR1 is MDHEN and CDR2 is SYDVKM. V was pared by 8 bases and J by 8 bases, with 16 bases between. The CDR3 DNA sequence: TGTGCCAGCGGATCTTTGGTTAGGGATGAGCAGTTCTTC. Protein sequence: CASGSLVRDEQFF.

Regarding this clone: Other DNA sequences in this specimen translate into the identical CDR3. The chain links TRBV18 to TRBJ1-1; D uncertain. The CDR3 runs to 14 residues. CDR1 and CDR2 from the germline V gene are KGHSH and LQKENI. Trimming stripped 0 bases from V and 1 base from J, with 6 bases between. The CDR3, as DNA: TGTGCCAGCTCACCACCCGGTAGGAACACTGAAGCTTTCTTT. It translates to CASSPPGRNTEAFF.

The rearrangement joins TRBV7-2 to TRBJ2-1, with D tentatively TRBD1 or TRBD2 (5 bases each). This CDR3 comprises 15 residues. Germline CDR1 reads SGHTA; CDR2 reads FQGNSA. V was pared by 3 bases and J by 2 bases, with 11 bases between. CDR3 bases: TGTGCCAGCAGCTTGAGGGGCGCTACCTACAATGAGCAGTTCTTC. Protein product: CASSLRGATYNEQFF.

CDR3 residues: CAWSVDVPYEQYF. The CDR3 nucleotides are TGTGCCTGGAGTGTAGACGTCCCCTACGAGCAGTACTTC. The chain recombines TRBV30 with TRBJ2-7, with D uncertain. Per germline, CDR1 GTSNPN and CDR2 SVGIG (reference sequence). With 0 bases removed from V and 2 bases from J, the gap between germline ends came to 8 bases. The CDR3 has 13 amino acids. The full variable domain, completed using reference TRBV30 and TRBJ2-7, is SQTIHQWPATLVQPVGSPLSLECTVEGTSNPNLYWYRQAAGRGLQLLFYSVGIGQISSEVPQNLSASRPQDRQFILSSKKLLLSDSGFYLCAWSVDVPYEQYFGPGTRLTVT.

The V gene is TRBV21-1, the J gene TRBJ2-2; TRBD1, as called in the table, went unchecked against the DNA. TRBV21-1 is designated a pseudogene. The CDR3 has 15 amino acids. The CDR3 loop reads CASSKASPGTGELFF. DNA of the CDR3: TGTGCCAGCAGCAAAGCGTCCCCAGGGACCGGGGAGCTGTTTTTT.

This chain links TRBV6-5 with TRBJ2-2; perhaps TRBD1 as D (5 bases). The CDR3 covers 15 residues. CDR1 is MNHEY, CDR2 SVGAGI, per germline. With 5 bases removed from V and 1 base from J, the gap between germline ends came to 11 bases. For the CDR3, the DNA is TGTGCCAGCAGTCTTAGACAGATGAACACCGGGGAGCTGTTTTTT. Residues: CASSLRQMNTGELFF.

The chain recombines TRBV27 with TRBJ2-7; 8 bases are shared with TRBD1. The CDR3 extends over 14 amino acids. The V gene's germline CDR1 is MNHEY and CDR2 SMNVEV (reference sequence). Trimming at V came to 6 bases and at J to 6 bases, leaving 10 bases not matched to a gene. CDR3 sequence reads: CASRDRAGRSEQYF. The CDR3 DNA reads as TGTGCCAGCAGGGACAGGGCAGGCCGTAGCGAGCAGTACTTC.

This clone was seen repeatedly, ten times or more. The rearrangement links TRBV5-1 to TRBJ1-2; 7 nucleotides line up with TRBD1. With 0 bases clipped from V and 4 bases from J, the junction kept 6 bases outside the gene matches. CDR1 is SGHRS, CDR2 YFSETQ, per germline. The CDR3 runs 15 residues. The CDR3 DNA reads TGCGCCAGCAGCTTGGGTCCGGGACAGTTCTATGGCTACACCTTC. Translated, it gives CASSLGPGQFYGYTF. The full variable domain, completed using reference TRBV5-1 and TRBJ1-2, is KAGVTQTPRYLIKTRGQQVTLSCSPISGHRSVSWYQQTPGQGLQFLFEYFSETQRNKGNFPGRFSGRQFSNSRSEMNVSTLELGDSALYLCASSLGPGQFYGYTFGSGTRLTVV.

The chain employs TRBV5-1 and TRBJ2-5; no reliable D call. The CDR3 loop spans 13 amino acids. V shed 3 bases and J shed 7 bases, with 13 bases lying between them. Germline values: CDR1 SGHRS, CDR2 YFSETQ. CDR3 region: CASSSTPGVTQYF. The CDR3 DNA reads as TGCGCCAGCAGCTCGACACCGGGTGTGACCCAGTACTTC.

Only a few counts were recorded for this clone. CDR3 loop: CASSTSDSPLHF. The CDR3 DNA reads TGTGCCAGCAGCACTAGCGACTCACCCCTCCACTTT. The genes are TRBV7-9 and TRBJ1-6; D unclear. The V gene's germline CDR1 is SEHNR and CDR2 FQNEAQ (reference sequence). The CDR3 length is 12 residues. V shed 5 bases and J shed 10 bases, with 9 bases lying between them.